This T cell receptor beta chain came from a study of T cell changes during pregnancy in multiple sclerosis. Method: immunoSEQ multiplex PCR; TCRdb's copy keeps in-frame clones and lacks some. The data contain over 50,000 clones, 93% of them seen just once; the ten biggest clones take up around 1.9%. The sample here was peripheral blood, taken in the second trimester of pregnancy. The TCR comes from a female donor with multiple sclerosis, enrolled in a pregnancy study.

CDR3 nucleotide sequence: TGTGCCTGGAGTGTAAGGAGACAGGGGGGTCAGCCCCAGCATTTT. It translates to CAWSVRRQGGQPQHF. The chain combines TRBV30 with TRBJ1-5, with 9 bases fitting TRBD1. V shed 0 bases and J 6 bases; nucleotides not matched to a gene: 6. The CDR3 sequence is 15 residues long. Germline-derived CDR1 and CDR2 are GTSNPN and SVGIG (reference sequence).